This TCR beta chain emerged from a study of cytomegalovirus exposure and HLA in healthy donors. The PCR ran on 60 Vbeta and 13 Jbeta primers. Sequencing was performed with immunoSEQ multiplex PCR; in TCRdb, only in-frame clones are kept and a portion is missing. The sample holds over 40,000 clones; around 90% are singletons and the top ten take 6.5% to 9.5%. The sample comprised PBMCs. This clonotype originated in a middle-aged woman in good health and CMV-seropositive.

The CDR3 nucleotides are TGTGCCAGCTCCGGGGACAGGGTGGGCGAGCAGTACTTC. Encoded protein: CASSGDRVGEQYF. The V and J genes are TRBV18 and TRBJ2-7; TRBD1 aligns across 9 bases. V dropped 6 bases and J dropped 6; count of bases not matched to a gene: 6. CDR1 KGHSH and CDR2 LQKENI come from the germline V gene. This CDR3 has 13 amino acids. The entire variable domain, with the rest obtained from reference TRBV18 and TRBJ2-7, is as follows: NAGVMQNPRHLVRRRGQEARLRCSPMKGHSHVYWYRQLPEEGLKFMVYLQKENIIDESGMPKERFSAEFPKEGPSILRIQQVVRGDSAAYFCASSGDRVGEQYFGPGTRLTVT.